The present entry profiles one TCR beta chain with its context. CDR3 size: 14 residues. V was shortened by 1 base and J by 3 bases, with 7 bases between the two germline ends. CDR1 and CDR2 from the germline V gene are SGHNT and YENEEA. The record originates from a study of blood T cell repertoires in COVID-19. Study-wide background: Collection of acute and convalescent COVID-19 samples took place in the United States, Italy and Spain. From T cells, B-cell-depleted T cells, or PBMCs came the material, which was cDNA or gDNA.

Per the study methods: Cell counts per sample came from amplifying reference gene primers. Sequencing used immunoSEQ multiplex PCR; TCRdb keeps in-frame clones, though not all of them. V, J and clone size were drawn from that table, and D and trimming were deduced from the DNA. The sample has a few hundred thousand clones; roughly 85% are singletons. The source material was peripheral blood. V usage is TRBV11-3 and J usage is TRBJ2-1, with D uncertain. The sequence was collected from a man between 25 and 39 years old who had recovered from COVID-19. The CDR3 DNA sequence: TGTGCCAGCAGCTTAGGAGTTAACTACAATGAGCAGTTCTTC. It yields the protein CASSLGVNYNEQFF.